The text below deals with one T cell receptor (beta chain). The entry originates in a study of blood T cell repertoires in COVID-19. Looking at the study overall: The United States, Italy and Spain supplied acute and convalescent COVID-19 samples. Sample material is recorded as cDNA or gDNA derived from T cells, B-cell-depleted T cells, or PBMCs.

Original analysis: Researchers report that nucleated cell counts were estimated from reference gene primer amplification. Sequencing used immunoSEQ multiplex PCR; TCRdb keeps in-frame clones, though not all of them. V, J and clone size derive from that table, while D and trimming were established from the DNA sequence. Of about 120,000 clones in the sample, about four fifths were seen once. This CDR3 has 13 residues. Germline V gene data show CDR1 as MNHNY and CDR2 as SVGAGI (reference sequence). Trimming shortened V by 5 bases and J by 7 bases, and 11 bases separated the two germline ends. The sequence derives from a man aged 55-75 years with active or convalescent COVID-19. The sample consisted of peripheral blood. The rearrangement links TRBV6-6 to TRBJ2-2; D might be TRBD2 (6 bases). CDR3 sequence reads: CASSGGKGGELFF. DNA for the CDR3: TGTGCCAGCAGTGGCGGGAAGGGCGGGGAGCTGTTTTTT.